The source of this TCR beta chain is a study of T cells after yellow fever vaccination (dated by TCRdb to 2018 to 2020). In the study overall: The SMART-Seq v4 Ultra Low Input RNA kit was used to prepare libraries from fractions with low cell numbers. To track T-cell clones before and after primary and booster YFV17D yellow fever vaccination, bulk TCR alpha and beta repertoires were sequenced longitudinally. Two healthy male donors, one aged 18 to 29 and one aged 30 to 40 years, made up the cohort. Blood was collected at multiple timepoints before and after primary and secondary immunization, and bulk PBMC replicates and cell subsets were isolated.

What the work shows at the level of the full study, not this receptor alone: The secondary T-cell response was found to be weaker but faster than the primary response, with a peak reached on day 5 rather than on day 15. After the booster, most of the clones that had expanded following primary vaccination were detected again (around 97% of CD4 and 80% to 90% of CD8), which suggests that memory was broadly maintained. Computational filtering was needed because FACS-sorted repertoires could contain abundant contaminating clonotypes from the bulk population. A small fraction of clonotypes showed up in both the CD4 and CD8 compartments, probably as a result of convergent recombination. The study included only a couple of donors, which limits how far the findings can be generalized.

V and J are truncated by 5 bases and 1 base respectively, leaving an intervening sequence of 14 bases. The CDR3 spans 16 residues, from the cysteine through the phenylalanine. Only CDR3 DNA remains: 48 bases, in frame from the first base. The germline V gene (reference sequence) gives CDR1 as SEHNR and CDR2 as FQNEAQ. TCR cDNA was made using 5'RACE template switching, a step that added a universal primer site and unique molecular identifiers. Priming of cDNA synthesis was performed from both the TCR alpha and TCR beta constant segments. Library amplification involved two PCR steps, and the second step added sample barcodes and sequencing adapters. Sequencing of libraries was performed on Illumina HiSeq 2500 (2x100 bp) or NovaSeq (2x150 bp). The study's processing was this. Demultiplexing of reads and collapsing into UMI consensus sequences were performed with MIGEC, and V(D)J alignment was carried out with MiXCR. Vaccine-responding clonotypes were identified with edgeR using replicate PBMC samples, with FDR below 0.01 and a log2 fold change above 5 up to day 15 being required. Bulk clonotypes were assigned CD4 or CD8 identity according to which sequenced CD4 or CD8 repertoire held them at higher abundance. Clonotypes enriched at least 10-fold in dextramer-positive versus dextramer-negative fractions were classed as NS4B-specific, and CD4-biased clonotypes were left out. The raw public reads went through TCRdb reprocessing: fastp at Q25, MiXCR clone calling, in-frame beta chains kept. Rows merge per CDR3 protein into single entries with the most common DNA and genes. The V and J calls come from TCRdb's annotation, not from the publication. Across this sample there are 45,000 to 60,000 distinct CDR3 sequences, with about 6.6% seen only once. Of the sample, less than 25% is held by the ten largest clones.

The label giving this sample's treatment or condition can be read as: live attenuated yellow fever vaccine strain. A standard Ficoll-Paque protocol was used to isolate PBMCs from peripheral blood. Epitope-specific CD8 T cells were sorted with a dextramer loaded with the yellow fever NS4B epitope peptide, together with anti-CD3 and anti-CD8 staining. RNA was extracted with TriZol from bulk PBMCs, CD4 and CD8 fractions, and dextramer-positive and dextramer-negative fractions. About this clonotype itself: The sample holds no much larger clone one base away, and base qualities are not on file.

This sequence was found in a man aged 18 to 29 who received the YFV17D yellow fever vaccine. The rearrangement combines TRBV7-9 with TRBJ2-2; the D region possibly corresponds to TRBD2 (5 bases align). The sequences come from CD8+ T cells not binding an NS4B(214-222) dextramer, sorted from PBMCs, collected approximately 47 days after the first yellow fever vaccination. This specimen's cell subset or site label, interpreted: NS4B epitope dextramer-negative CD8 T cells. The CDR3 protein is CASSKIALLNTGELFF. The DNA sequence reads TGTGCCAGCAGCAAGATAGCGCTACTGAACACCGGGGAGCTGTTTTTT.